Listed below are T cell receptor beta chains from one sample, sequenced in a study of cytomegalovirus exposure and HLA in healthy donors. Repertoires were generated with immunoSEQ multiplex PCR, while TCRdb's copy carries only in-frame clones and drops some. The sample records around 91,000 clones, roughly 78% being singletons. The sequencing sample was made of PBMCs. These receptor sequences come from a male donor in good health and CMV-seropositive. The CDR3 runs from the conserved cysteine through the conserved F or W. The D gene is left open where the match is weak. Only part of the rows carry a size: once, few, many, or a class if the clone is expanded.

clone size	V gene	J gene	D gene	CDR3 protein	CDR3 DNA
.	TRBV15	TRBJ2-5	.	CATSRDPGVETQYF	TGTGCCACCAGCAGAGATCCAGGGGTAGAGACCCAGTACTTC
.	TRBV6-5	TRBJ2-7	TRBD2	CASRLAGGPDEQYF	TGTGCCAGCAGATTAGCGGGAGGGCCCGACGAGCAGTACTTC
.	TRBV5-1	TRBJ1-5	.	CASSLEGDSNQPQHF	TGCGCCAGCAGCTTGGAGGGGGACAGCAATCAGCCCCAGCATTTT
.	TRBV15	TRBJ2-7	.	CATSRGGSEQYF	TGTGCCACCAGCAGAGGAGGTTCAGAGCAGTACTTC
few	TRBV6-1	TRBJ2-2	TRBD1	CASSTGQGSPGELFF	TGTGCCAGCAGTACGGGACAGGGGTCACCCGGGGAGCTGTTTTTT
once	TRBV28	TRBJ1-2	.	CASNSNYGYTF	TGTGCCAGCAACAGCAACTATGGCTACACCTTC
.	TRBV5-4	TRBJ1-1	TRBD1	CASSTGQGRAEAFF	TGTGCCAGCAGCACGGGACAGGGGCGGGCTGAAGCTTTCTTT
.	TRBV13	TRBJ2-3	TRBD1	CASSLGPGQGIWDTQYF	TGTGCCAGCAGCTTAGGGCCGGGACAGGGGATTTGGGATACGCAGTATTTT
.	TRBV5-1	TRBJ1-1	.	CASSLAGGTMNTEAFF	TGCGCCAGCAGCTTGGCCGGGGGGACCATGAACACTGAAGCTTTCTTT
.	TRBV6-1	TRBJ2-3	.	CASRGVGRDTQYF	TGTGCCAGCAGAGGGGTAGGCAGAGATACGCAGTATTTT
.	TRBV28	TRBJ2-6	.	CASSSTLTSGANVLTF	TGTGCCAGCAGTTCCACCCTTACTTCTGGGGCCAACGTCCTGACTTTC
.	TRBV27	TRBJ2-7	.	CASSEGYGSNDEQYF	TGTGCCAGCAGTGAAGGGTACGGGAGTAACGACGAGCAGTACTTC
once	TRBV19	TRBJ2-4	.	CASSPGGTGKTKNIQYF	TGTGCCAGTAGCCCGGGGGGGACAGGGAAGACCAAAAACATTCAGTACTTC
.	TRBV29-1	TRBJ2-1	TRBD2	CSVAGTSGRVQNYNEQFF	TGCAGCGTGGCCGGGACTAGCGGGAGGGTCCAAAACTACAATGAGCAGTTCTTC
once	TRBV7-3	TRBJ2-2	TRBD2	CASSSLPLSTSGVNTGELFF	TGTGCCAGCAGCTCCCTCCCCCTTTCGACTAGCGGGGTTAACACCGGGGAGCTGTTTTTT
.	TRBV6-5	TRBJ2-7	.	CASRANGDWTYEQYF	TGTGCCAGCAGAGCAAATGGGGACTGGACCTACGAGCAGTACTTC